The rows below give T cell receptor beta chains drawn from one sample of a study of shared clonotypes between healthy human individuals. Produced via immunoSEQ multiplex PCR; TCRdb's table is partial and in-frame only. The sample includes roughly 2.2 million clones, just under 95% seen only once; the top ten take roughly 0.34%. Material: naive CD4+ T cells from PBMCs. All receptors come from a man between 18 and 29 years old in good health. Some clones in this sample may be carry-over from other donors' samples. Both conserved end residues are part of each CDR3. The D gene is left open where the match is weak.

12 NA TRBJ2-3 TRBV9 TGTGCCAGCAGCGTATTTACAGATACGCAGTATTTT CASSVFTDTQYF
14 NA TRBJ1-1 TRBV18 TGTGCCAGCTCTCCAGACCACGGGGGAACTGAAGCTTTCTTT CASSPDHGGTEAFF
14 TRBD1 TRBJ1-4 TRBV9 TGTGCCAGCAGCGTGACAGGGACGAGTGAAAAACTGTTTTTT CASSVTGTSEKLFF
13 NA TRBJ2-5 TRBV5-1 TGCGCCAGCAGCTTGGGGACGGATGAGACCCAGTACTTC CASSLGTDETQYF
15 TRBD1 TRBJ2-5 TRBV28 TGTGCCAGCAGTTTGCCTGGGACAGTCCAAGAGACCCAGTACTTC CASSLPGTVQETQYF
14 NA TRBJ2-2 TRBV5-6 TGTGCCAGCAGCCGGGACCTTAGGACCGGGGAGCTGTTTTTT CASSRDLRTGELFF
14 NA TRBJ1-3 TRBV14 TGTGCCAGCAGCTCCGACAGGTCTGGAAACACCATATATTTT CASSSDRSGNTIYF
15 NA TRBJ1-1 TRBV7-9 TGTGCCAGCAGCACCGGAGGGGCGGTGAACACTGAAGCTTTCTTT CASSTGGAVNTEAFF
15 NA TRBJ1-2 TRBV30 TGTGCCTGGAGTGTTATCTGGCAGACCAAAGGTGGCTACACCTTC CAWSVIWQTKGGYTF
13 NA TRBJ1-5 TRBV4-2 TGTGCCAGCAGCCAAAGTACATTTCAGCCCCAGCATTTT CASSQSTFQPQHF